This T cell receptor (beta chain) was observed in a study of T cells in Graves' hyperthyroidism and ophthalmopathy. Broader study findings: Within blood appeared most thyroid clonotypes that had expanded above 0.001.

Amplification of TCR beta CDR3 regions was performed using RNA transcripts as template. HTBI primers drove first-round RT-PCR of the TCR CDR3. TCRdb analysed the multiplex PCR reads with MiXCR anew, one entry per CDR3 protein. The table has approximately 600,000 distinct CDR3 sequences, under 15% seen once; the top ten hold about 4.5%. Duration under 3 months, a NOSPECS grade of at least 4, and a Clinical Activity Score of at least 3 characterized the ophthalmopathy patients. Diagnoses rested on clinical symptoms, serum thyroxine and TRAb, thyroid ultrasound and orbital computed tomography. This clonotype has a count of ten or more. Its antigen is not known. V was cut by 0 bases and J by 1 base, with 11 bases left in between. Germline V gene data show CDR1 as SGHTA and CDR2 as FQGNSA. CDR3 size: 16 residues.

The genes are TRBV7-2 and TRBJ2-3, with D hard to call. The sequenced sample was blood. This clonotype was sampled from a woman in her thirties or forties with Graves' ophthalmopathy. The CDR3, as DNA: TGTGCCAGCAGCTTAGCGCTAGTCGTTCGCACAGATACGCAGTATTTT. This translates into CASSLALVVRTDTQYF. The variable domain in full, with the rest retrieved from reference TRBV7-2 and TRBJ2-3, is GAGVSQSPSNKVTEKGKDVELRCDPISGHTALYWYRQSLGQGLEFLIYFQGNSAPDKSGLPSDRFSAERTGGSVSTLTIQRTQQEDSAVYLCASSLALVVRTDTQYFGPGTRLTVL.